A single sample is the source of the 16 T cell receptor beta chains below, sequenced in a study of blood T cell repertoires in COVID-19. Data came from immunoSEQ multiplex PCR; TCRdb stores just in-frame clones and leaves some out. The repertoire holds 500,000 to 600,000 clones, with about 89% as singletons. The sample was peripheral blood. The receptors were sampled from a woman in her 50s with COVID-19, enrolled during active disease.

V and J are TRBV5-4 and TRBJ1-2; TRBD1 matches 7 bases. V was pared by 5 bases and J by 1 base, with 8 bases of the junction left unmatched. CDR3 length equals 15 residues. Germline CDR1 is SGHNT and CDR2 is YYREEE (reference sequence). The CDR3 bases are TGTGCCAGCAGGCGAGCAGGGGGTAATAACTATGGCTACACCTTC. Residues: CASRRAGGNNYGYTF.

V gene TRBV7-9 combines with J gene TRBJ2-7, with a tentative D call TRBD2 (5 bases). Trimming took off 2 bases at V and 6 bases at J, with 5 bases between the two ends. Germline CDR1 and CDR2: SEHNR and FQNEAQ (reference sequence). The CDR3 has 11 amino acids. Here the CDR3 DNA reads TGTGCCAGCAGCTTAACTAGCGAGCAGTACTTC. It codes for CASSLTSEQYF.

The rearrangement uses TRBV10-3 and TRBJ1-1, with D possibly being TRBD1 (6 bases). CDR1 ENHRY and CDR2 SYGVKD come from the germline V gene. V was shortened by 6 bases and J by 5 bases, with 16 bases between the two germline ends. CDR3 length equals 14 residues. For the CDR3, the DNA is TGTGCCATCAGACAGGTTGGGGGCGGGACTGAAGCTTTCTTT. Its protein product is CAIRQVGGGTEAFF.

As to this clone: This same CDR3 is encoded by further DNA sequences in the sample. CDR3 protein: CASSSFTDTQYF. The CDR3 coding sequence is TGTGCCAGCAGCTCCTTCACAGATACGCAGTATTTT. The chain carries TRBV27 and TRBJ2-3; D is unclear. The CDR3 runs 12 residues. Germline loops: CDR1 MNHEY, CDR2 SMNVEV (reference sequence). The ends were cut back, 6 bases at V and 2 bases at J, with 6 bases in the middle.

V is TRBV18 and J is TRBJ2-7; no clear D. The germline CDR1 and CDR2 sequences are KGHSH and LQKENI. Trimming removed 0 bases at V and 1 base at J, with 10 bases between. The CDR3 covers 15 residues. CDR3 DNA: TGTGCCAGCTCACCACCAGTGCAGAATTCCTACGAGCAGTACTTC. Its protein is CASSPPVQNSYEQYF.

The rearrangement joins TRBV27 to TRBJ1-5, with D perhaps TRBD1 (6 bases). V was pared by 6 bases and J by 0 bases, with 15 bases between. The CDR3 extends over 16 amino acids. Looked up from germline, CDR1 is MNHEY and CDR2 is SMNVEV (reference sequence). CDR3 loop: CASRGTSILSNQPQHF. CDR3 in DNA: TGTGCCAGCAGGGGGACATCTATCCTTAGCAATCAGCCCCAGCATTTT.

This clone has just one count. V is TRBV5-6 and J is TRBJ1-5; D is unclear. V was shortened by 2 bases and J by 4 bases, with 7 bases between the two germline ends. The CDR3 length is 13 residues. CDR1 and CDR2 (germline): SGHDT, YYEEEE. The CDR3 sequence is CASSFGSNQPQHF. CDR3 in DNA: TGTGCCAGCAGCTTCGGGTCTAATCAGCCCCAGCATTTT.

This chain links TRBV6-1 with TRBJ2-7; D may be TRBD2 (6 bases). The germline gives CDR1 MNHNS, CDR2 SASEGT. The V and J ends lost 3 bases and 3 bases respectively, with 18 bases between them. This CDR3 comprises 16 residues. The CDR3 region has the DNA TGTGCCAGCAGTGAGTCCGCAGGGACTCTAGGCTACGAGCAGTACTTC. Residues: CASSESAGTLGYEQYF.

The chain uses TRBV7-2 and TRBJ1-1, with 9 bases identical to TRBD1. Germline CDR1 SGHTA, CDR2 FQGNSA. Trimming cost V 1 base and J 1 base; bases outside gene matches: 1. The CDR3 contains 15 residues. In nucleotides, the CDR3 is TGTGCCAGCAGCTTAGGGGACAGGGCGAACACTGAAGCTTTCTTT. Its translation: CASSLGDRANTEAFF.

The chain has TRBV5-1 and TRBJ2-1; 7 bases match TRBD1. After removal of 1 base from V and 7 bases from J, the junction contained 5 bases not matched to a gene. The CDR3 has 14 amino acids. The V gene's germline CDR1 is SGHRS and CDR2 YFSETQ. Here the CDR3 DNA reads TGCGCCAGCAGCTTGTTGGGACAGATGAATGAGCAGTTCTTC. Residues: CASSLLGQMNEQFF.

The chain has TRBV24-1 and TRBJ2-1; 14 bases map to TRBD2. This CDR3 is built from 15 residues. Germline loops: CDR1 KGHDR, CDR2 SFDVKD. J gave up 9 bases and V 3 bases, and 3 bases lay outside the gene matches. The CDR3 is CATSDPGLAGAEQFF. CDR3 nucleotide sequence: TGTGCCACCAGTGATCCGGGACTAGCGGGGGCTGAGCAGTTCTTC.

Regarding this clone: The same CDR3 also results from other DNA sequences found in this sample. This chain links TRBV12-5 with TRBJ2-3, with TRBD2 identical over 10 bases. The germline V gene encodes CDR1 LGHNT and CDR2 FRNRAP. The CDR3 loop spans 16 amino acids. After removal of 7 bases from V and 2 bases from J, the junction contained 9 bases not matched to a gene. The CDR3 region has the DNA TGTGCTAGTGCCTCAGCGGGGGGGTCCCTCACAGATACGCAGTATTTT. Translating gives CASASAGGSLTDTQYF.

The genes are TRBV11-1 and TRBJ1-2; the match to TRBD1 covers 7 bases. Per the germline V gene, CDR1 is SGHAT and CDR2 is FQDESV (reference sequence). CDR3 length: 13 residues. Trimming removed 3 bases from V and 7 bases from J; junction bases left unmatched: 5. The CDR3 protein is CASSLTGLTGYTF. The CDR3 nucleotides are TGTGCCAGCAGCTTGACAGGGCTGACTGGCTACACCTTC.

This chain links TRBV18 with TRBJ1-1; the D gene is possibly TRBD1 (6 bases). The CDR3 sequence is 15 residues long. Trimming took off 2 bases at V and 2 bases at J, with 12 bases between the two ends. Germline loops: CDR1 KGHSH, CDR2 LQKENI. DNA for the CDR3: TGTGCCAGCTCACCAAGTGGGGGGGGCAACACTGAAGCTTTCTTT. Translating gives CASSPSGGGNTEAFF.

The chain has TRBV9 and TRBJ2-1, with no clear D. The V and J ends lost 0 bases and 5 bases respectively, with 12 bases between them. The CDR3 has 15 amino acids. Germline V gene lookup returns CDR1 SGDLS and CDR2 YYNGEE. The CDR3 loop reads CASSVDQNLHNEQFF. CDR3 nucleotide sequence: TGTGCCAGCAGCGTAGACCAGAACCTCCACAATGAGCAGTTCTTC.

This chain connects TRBV7-9 to TRBJ2-1; 8 bases match TRBD2. From germline, CDR1 is SEHNR and CDR2 FQNEAQ (reference sequence). The CDR3 totals 16 residues. The V gene end was trimmed by 6 bases and the J gene end by 6 bases; junction bases not matched to a gene: 13. CDR3 amino acids: CASRAPGLEQGNEQFF. CDR3 nucleotide sequence: TGTGCCAGCAGGGCACCGGGACTAGAGCAGGGCAATGAGCAGTTCTTC.